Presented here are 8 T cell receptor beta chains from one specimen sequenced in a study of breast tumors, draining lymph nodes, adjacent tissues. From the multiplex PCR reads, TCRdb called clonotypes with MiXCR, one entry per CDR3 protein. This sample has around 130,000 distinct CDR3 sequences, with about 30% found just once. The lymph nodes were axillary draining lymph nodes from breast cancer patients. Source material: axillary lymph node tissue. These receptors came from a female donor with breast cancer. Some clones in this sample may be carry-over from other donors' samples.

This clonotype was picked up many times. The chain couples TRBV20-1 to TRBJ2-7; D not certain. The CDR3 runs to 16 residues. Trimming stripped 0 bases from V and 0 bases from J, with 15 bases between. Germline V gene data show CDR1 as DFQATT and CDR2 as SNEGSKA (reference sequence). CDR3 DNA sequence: TGCAGTGCTAGAGATGACGGCGACAAGGCCTCCTACGAGCAGTACTTC. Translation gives CSARDDGDKASYEQYF.

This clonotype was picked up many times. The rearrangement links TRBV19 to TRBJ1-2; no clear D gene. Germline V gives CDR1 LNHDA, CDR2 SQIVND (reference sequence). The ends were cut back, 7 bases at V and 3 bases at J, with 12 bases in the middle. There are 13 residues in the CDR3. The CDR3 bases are TGTGCCAGTACCTTATCGGGGTACTATGGCTACACCTTC. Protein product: CASTLSGYYGYTF. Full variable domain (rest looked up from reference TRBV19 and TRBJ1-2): DGGITQSPKYLFRKEGQNVTLSCEQNLNHDAMYWYRQDPGQGLRLIYYSQIVNDFQKGDIAEGYSVSREKKESFPLTVTSAQKNPTAFYLCASTLSGYYGYTFGSGTRLTVV.

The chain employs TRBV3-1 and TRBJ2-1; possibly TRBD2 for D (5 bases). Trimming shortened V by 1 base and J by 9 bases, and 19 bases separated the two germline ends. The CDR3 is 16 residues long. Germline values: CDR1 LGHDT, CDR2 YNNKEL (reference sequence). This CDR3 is CASSQAGIEGATEQFF. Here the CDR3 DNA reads TGTGCCAGCAGCCAAGCAGGAATAGAGGGTGCCACTGAGCAGTTCTTC.

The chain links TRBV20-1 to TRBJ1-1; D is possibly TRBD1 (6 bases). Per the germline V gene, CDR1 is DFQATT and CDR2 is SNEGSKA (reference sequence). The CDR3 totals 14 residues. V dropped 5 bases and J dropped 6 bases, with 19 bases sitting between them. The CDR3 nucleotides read TGCAGTGCTCAAAACAGGGTCGGAAATGCTGAAGCTTTCTTT. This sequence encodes CSAQNRVGNAEAFF.

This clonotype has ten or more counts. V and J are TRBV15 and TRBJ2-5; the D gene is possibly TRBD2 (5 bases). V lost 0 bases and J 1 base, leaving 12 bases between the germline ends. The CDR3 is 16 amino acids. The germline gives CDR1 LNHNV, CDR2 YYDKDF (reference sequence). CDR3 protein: CATSRDLWAGQETQYF. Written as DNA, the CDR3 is TGTGCCACCAGCAGAGATTTATGGGCGGGCCAAGAGACCCAGTACTTC. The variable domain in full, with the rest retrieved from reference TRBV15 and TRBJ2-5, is DAMVIQNPRYQVTQFGKPVTLSCSQTLNHNVMYWYQQKSSQAPKLLFHYYDKDFNNEADTPDNFQSRRPNTSFCFLDIRSPGLGDTAMYLCATSRDLWAGQETQYFGPGTRLLVL.

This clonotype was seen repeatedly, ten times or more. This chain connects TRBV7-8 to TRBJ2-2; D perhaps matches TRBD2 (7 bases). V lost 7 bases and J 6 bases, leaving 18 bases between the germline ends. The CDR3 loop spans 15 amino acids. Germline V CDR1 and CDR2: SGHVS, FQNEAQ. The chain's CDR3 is CASKKQTGGSGELFF. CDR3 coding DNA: TGTGCCAGCAAAAAACAGACGGGGGGCTCCGGGGAGCTGTTTTTT.

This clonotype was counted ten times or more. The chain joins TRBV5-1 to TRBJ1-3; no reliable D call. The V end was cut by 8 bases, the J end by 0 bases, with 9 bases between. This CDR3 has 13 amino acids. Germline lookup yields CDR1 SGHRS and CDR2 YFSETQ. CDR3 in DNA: TGCGCCAGGCTACAGAGCTCTGGAAACACCATATATTTT. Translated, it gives CARLQSSGNTIYF.

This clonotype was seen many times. The CDR3 coding sequence is TGTGCCAGCAGCCAAACGGGGGGATCACCCCTCCACTTT. Translation: CASSQTGGSPLHF. The chain joins TRBV7-3 to TRBJ1-6, with D tentatively TRBD1 (5 bases). The germline gives CDR1 SGHTA, CDR2 FQGTGA. The ends were cut back, 5 bases at V and 10 bases at J, with 12 bases in the middle. The CDR3 runs to 13 residues.